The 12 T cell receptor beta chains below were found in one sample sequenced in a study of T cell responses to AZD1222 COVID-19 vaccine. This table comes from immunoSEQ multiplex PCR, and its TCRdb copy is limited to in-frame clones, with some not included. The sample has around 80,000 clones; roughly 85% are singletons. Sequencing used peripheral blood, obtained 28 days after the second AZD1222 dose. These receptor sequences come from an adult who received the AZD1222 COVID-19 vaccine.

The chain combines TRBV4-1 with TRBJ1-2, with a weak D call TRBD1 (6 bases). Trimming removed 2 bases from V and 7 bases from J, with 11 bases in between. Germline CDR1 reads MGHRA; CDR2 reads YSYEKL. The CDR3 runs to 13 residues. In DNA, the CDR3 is TGCGCCAGCAGCCAAACAGGGTCGGCTGGCTACACCTTC. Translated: CASSQTGSAGYTF.

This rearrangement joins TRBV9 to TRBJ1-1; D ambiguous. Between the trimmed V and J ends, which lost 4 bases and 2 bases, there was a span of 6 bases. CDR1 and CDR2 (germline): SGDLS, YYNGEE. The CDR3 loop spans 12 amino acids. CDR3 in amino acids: CASSLPNTEAFF. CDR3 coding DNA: TGTGCCAGCAGCCTGCCCAACACTGAAGCTTTCTTT. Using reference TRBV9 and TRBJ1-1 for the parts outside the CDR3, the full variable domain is DSGVTQTPKHLITATGQRVTLRCSPRSGDLSVYWYQQSLDQGLQFLIQYYNGEERAKGNILERFSAQQFPDLHSELNLSSLELGDSALYFCASSLPNTEAFFGQGTRLTVV.

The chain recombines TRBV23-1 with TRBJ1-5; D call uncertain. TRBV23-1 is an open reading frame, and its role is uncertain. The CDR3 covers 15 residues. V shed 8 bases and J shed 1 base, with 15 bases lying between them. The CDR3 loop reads CASCQWGVSNQPQHF. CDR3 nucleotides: TGCGCCAGCTGCCAATGGGGAGTGAGCAATCAGCCCCAGCATTTT.

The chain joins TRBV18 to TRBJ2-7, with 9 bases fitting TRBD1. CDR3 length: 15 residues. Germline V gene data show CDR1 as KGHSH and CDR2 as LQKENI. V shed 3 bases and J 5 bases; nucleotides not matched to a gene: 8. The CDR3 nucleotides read TGTGCCAGCTCACCTTTACCGGGACAGGGAAACGAGCAGTACTTC. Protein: CASSPLPGQGNEQYF. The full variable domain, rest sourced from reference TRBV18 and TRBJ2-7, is NAGVMQNPRHLVRRRGQEARLRCSPMKGHSHVYWYRQLPEEGLKFMVYLQKENIIDESGMPKERFSAEFPKEGPSILRIQQVVRGDSAAYFCASSPLPGQGNEQYFGPGTRLTVT.

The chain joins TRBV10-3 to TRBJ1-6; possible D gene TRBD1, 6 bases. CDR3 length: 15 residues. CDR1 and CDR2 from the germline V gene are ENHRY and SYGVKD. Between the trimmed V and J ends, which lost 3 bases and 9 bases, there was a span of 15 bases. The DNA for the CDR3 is TGTGCCATCAGTGATCGAACAGGGTTGGGTTCACCCCTCCACTTT. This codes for CAISDRTGLGSPLHF.

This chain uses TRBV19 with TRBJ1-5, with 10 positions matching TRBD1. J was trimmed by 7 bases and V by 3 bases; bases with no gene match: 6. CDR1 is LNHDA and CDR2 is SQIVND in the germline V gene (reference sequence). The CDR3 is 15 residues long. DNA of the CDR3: TGTGCCAGTAGTATTTCGGGACAGGGGCGACAGCCCCAGCATTTT. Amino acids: CASSISGQGRQPQHF.

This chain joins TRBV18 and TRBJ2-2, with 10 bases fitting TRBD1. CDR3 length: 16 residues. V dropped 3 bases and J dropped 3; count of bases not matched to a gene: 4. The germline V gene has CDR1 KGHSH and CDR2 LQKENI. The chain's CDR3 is CASSPRTGGDTGELFF. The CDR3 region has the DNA TGTGCCAGCTCACCGAGGACAGGGGGGGACACCGGGGAGCTGTTTTTT.

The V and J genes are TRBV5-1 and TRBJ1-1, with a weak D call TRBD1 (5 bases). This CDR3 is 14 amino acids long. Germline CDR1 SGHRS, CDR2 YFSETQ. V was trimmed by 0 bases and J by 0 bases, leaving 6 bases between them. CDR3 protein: CASSLEGMNTEAFF. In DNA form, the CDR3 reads TGCGCCAGCAGCTTGGAGGGGATGAACACTGAAGCTTTCTTT. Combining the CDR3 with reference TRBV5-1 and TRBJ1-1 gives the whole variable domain KAGVTQTPRYLIKTRGQQVTLSCSPISGHRSVSWYQQTPGQGLQFLFEYFSETQRNKGNFPGRFSGRQFSNSRSEMNVSTLELGDSALYLCASSLEGMNTEAFFGQGTRLTVV.

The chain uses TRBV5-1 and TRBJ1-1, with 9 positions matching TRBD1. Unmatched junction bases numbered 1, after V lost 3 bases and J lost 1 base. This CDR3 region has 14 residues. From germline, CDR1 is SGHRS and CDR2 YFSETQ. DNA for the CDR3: TGCGCCAGCAGCTGGGACAGGGCGAACACTGAAGCTTTCTTT. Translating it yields CASSWDRANTEAFF.

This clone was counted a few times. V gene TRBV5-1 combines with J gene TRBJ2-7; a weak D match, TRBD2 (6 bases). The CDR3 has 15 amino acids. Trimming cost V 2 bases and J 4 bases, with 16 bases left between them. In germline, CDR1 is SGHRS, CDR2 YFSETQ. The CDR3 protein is CASSLEGGAVYEQYF. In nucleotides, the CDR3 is TGCGCCAGCAGCTTAGAAGGAGGGGCCGTTTACGAGCAGTACTTC. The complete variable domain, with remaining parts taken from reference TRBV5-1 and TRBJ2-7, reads KAGVTQTPRYLIKTRGQQVTLSCSPISGHRSVSWYQQTPGQGLQFLFEYFSETQRNKGNFPGRFSGRQFSNSRSEMNVSTLELGDSALYLCASSLEGGAVYEQYFGPGTRLTVT.

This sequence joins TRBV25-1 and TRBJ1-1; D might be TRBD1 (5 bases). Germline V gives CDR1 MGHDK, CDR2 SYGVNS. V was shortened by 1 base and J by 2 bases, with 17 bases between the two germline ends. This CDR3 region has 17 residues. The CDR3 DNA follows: TGTGCCAGCAGTGAATCGAAGGGGCGCGTCCGAAACACTGAAGCTTTCTTT. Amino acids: CASSESKGRVRNTEAFF.

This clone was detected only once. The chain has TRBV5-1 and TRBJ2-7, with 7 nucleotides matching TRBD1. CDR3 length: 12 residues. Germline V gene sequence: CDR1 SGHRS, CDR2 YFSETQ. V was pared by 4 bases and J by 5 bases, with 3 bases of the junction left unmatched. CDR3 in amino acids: CASSVGQHEQYF. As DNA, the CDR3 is TGCGCCAGCAGCGTGGGACAGCACGAGCAGTACTTC.